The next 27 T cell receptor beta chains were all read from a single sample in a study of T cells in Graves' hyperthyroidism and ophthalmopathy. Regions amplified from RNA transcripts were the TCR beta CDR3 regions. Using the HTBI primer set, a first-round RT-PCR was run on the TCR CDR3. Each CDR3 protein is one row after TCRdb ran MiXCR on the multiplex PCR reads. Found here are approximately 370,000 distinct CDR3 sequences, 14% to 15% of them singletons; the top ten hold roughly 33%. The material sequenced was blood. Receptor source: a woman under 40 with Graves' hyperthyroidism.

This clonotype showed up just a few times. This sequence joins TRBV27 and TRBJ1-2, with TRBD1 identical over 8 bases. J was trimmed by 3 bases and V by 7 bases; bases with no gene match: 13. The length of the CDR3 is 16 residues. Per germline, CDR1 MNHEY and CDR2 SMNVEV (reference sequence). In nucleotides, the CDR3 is TGTGCCAGCACCAACAGGGGGGGGTCTTGGGACTATGGCTACACCTTC. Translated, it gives CASTNRGGSWDYGYTF.

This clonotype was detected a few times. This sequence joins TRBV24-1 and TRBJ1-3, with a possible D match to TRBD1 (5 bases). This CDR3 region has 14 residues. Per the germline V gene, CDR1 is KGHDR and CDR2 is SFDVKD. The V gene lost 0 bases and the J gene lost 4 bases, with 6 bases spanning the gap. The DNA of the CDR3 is TGTGCCACCAGTGATTTGGGGGACGGAAACACCATATATTTT. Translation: CATSDLGDGNTIYF.

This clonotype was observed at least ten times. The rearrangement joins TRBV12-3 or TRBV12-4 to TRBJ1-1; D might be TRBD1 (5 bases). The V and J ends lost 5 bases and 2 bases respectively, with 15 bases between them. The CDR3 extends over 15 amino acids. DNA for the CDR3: TGTGCCAGCAGTCCAGGGACCGCGGGAAACACTGAAGCTTTCTTT. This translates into CASSPGTAGNTEAFF.

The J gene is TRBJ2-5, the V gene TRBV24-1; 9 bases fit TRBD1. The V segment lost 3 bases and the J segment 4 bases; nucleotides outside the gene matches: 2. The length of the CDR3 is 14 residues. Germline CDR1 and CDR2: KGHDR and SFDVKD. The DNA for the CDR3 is TGTGCCACCAGTGATACGGACAGGGGAGAGACCCAGTACTTC. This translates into CATSDTDRGETQYF.

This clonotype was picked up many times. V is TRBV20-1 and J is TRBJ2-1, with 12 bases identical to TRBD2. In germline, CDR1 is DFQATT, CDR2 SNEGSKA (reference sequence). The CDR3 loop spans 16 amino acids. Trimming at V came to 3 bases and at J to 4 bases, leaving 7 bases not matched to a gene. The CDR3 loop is CSASQASGRAYNEQFF. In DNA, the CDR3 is TGCAGTGCTAGTCAGGCTAGCGGGAGGGCTTACAATGAGCAGTTCTTC.

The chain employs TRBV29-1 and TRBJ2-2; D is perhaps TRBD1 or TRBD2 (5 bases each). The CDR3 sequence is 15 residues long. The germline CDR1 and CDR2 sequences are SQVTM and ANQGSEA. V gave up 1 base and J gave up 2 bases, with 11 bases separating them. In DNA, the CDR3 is TGCAGCGTTGAAGGGGGGAGCGACAACACCGGGGAGCTGTTTTTT. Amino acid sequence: CSVEGGSDNTGELFF.

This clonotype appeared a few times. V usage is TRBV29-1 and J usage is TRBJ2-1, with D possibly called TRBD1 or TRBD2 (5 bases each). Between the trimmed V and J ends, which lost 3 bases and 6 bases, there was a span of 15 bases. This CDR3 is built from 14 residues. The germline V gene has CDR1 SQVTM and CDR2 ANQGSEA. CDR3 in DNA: TGCAGCGTTGAGTGGTACGGGACGGGCAATGAGCAGTTCTTC. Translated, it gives CSVEWYGTGNEQFF.

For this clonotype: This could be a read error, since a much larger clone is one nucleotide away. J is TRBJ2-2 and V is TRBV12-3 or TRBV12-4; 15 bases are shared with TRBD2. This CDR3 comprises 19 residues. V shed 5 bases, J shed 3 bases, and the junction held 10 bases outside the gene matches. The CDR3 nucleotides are TGTGCCAGCAGTCGACCCGGACTAGCGGGAGGGCCCGACACCGGGGAGCTGTTTTTT. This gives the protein CASSRPGLAGGPDTGELFF.

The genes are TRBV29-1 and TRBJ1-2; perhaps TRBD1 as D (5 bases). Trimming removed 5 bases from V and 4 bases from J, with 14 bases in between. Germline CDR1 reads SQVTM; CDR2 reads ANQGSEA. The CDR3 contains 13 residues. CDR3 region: CSVSTGVGYGYTF. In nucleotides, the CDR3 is TGCAGCGTTTCTACGGGGGTTGGCTATGGCTACACCTTC.

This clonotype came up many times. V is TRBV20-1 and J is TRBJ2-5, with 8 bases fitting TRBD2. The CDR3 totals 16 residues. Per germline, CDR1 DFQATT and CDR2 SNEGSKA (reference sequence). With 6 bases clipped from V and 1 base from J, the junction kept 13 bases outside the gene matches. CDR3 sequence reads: CSARRTIAGTQETQYF. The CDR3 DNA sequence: TGCAGTGCCAGAAGGACGATAGCGGGGACCCAAGAGACCCAGTACTTC.

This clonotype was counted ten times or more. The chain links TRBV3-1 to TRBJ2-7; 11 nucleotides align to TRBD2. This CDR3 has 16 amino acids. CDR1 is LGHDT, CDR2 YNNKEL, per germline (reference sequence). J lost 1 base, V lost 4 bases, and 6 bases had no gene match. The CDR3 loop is CASSPTSGAGSYEQYF. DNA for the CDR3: TGTGCCAGCAGCCCGACTAGCGGGGCAGGGTCCTACGAGCAGTACTTC.

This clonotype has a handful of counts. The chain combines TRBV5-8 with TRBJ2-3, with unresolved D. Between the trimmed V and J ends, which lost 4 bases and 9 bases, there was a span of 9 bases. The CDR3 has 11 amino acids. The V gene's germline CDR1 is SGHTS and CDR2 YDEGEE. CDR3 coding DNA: TGTGCCAGCAGCGTGACCTTAACGCAGTATTTT. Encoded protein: CASSVTLTQYF.

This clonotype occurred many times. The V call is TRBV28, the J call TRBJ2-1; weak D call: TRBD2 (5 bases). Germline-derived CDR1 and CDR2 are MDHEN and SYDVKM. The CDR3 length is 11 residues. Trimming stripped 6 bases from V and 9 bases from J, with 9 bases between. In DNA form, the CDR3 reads TGTGCCAGCAGCCATAGCGCTGAGCAGTTCTTC. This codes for CASSHSAEQFF.

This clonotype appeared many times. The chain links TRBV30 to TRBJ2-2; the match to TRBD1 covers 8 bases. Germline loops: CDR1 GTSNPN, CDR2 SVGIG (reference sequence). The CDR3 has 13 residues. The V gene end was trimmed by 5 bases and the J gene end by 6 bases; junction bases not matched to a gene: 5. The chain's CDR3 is CAWGRGQAGELFF. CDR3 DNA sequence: TGTGCCTGGGGCAGGGGGCAGGCCGGGGAGCTGTTTTTT.

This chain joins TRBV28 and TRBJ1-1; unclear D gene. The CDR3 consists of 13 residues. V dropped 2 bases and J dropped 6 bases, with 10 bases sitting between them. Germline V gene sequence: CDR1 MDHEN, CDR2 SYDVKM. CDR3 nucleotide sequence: TGTGCCAGCAGTTTAGACAAGCTAGCTGAAGCTTTCTTT. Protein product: CASSLDKLAEAFF.

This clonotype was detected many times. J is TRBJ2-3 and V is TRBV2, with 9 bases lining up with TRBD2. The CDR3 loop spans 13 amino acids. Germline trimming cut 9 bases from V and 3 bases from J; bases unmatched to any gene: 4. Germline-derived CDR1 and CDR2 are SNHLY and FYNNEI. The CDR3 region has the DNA TGTGCCAGAAATAGCGGGAGTACAGATACGCAGTATTTT. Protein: CARNSGSTDTQYF.

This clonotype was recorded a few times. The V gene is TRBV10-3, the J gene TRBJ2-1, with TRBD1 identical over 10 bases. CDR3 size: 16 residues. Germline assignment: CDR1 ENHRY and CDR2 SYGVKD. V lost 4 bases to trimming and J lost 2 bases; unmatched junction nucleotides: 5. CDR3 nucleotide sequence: TGTGCCATCAGTGCGGGGGACAGGGGTCCCTACAATGAGCAGTTCTTC. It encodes CAISAGDRGPYNEQFF.

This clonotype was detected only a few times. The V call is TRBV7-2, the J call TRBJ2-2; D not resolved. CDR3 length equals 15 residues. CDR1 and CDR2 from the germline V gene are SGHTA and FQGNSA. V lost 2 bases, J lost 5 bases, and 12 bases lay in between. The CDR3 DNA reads TGTGCCAGCAGCTTATTGACGGGTCCGACCGGGGAGCTGTTTTTT. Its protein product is CASSLLTGPTGELFF.

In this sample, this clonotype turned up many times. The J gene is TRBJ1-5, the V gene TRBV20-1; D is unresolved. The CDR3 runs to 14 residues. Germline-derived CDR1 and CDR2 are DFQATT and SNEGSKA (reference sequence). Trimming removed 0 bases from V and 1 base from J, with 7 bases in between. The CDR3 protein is CSARDRHSNQPQHF. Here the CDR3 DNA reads TGCAGTGCTAGAGATAGACACAGCAATCAGCCCCAGCATTTT.

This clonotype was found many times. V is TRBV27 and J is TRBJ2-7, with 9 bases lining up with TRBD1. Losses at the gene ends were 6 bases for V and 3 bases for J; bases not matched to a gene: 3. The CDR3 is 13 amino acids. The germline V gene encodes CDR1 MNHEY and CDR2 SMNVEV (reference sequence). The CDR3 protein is CASRPDRGYEQYF. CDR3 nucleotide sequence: TGTGCCAGCAGGCCGGACAGGGGCTACGAGCAGTACTTC.

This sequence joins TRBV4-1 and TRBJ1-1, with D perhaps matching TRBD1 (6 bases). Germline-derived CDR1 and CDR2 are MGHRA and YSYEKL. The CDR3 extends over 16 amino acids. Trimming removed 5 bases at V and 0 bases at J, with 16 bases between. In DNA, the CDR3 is TGCGCCAGCAGCTCTAGGGGGGGCGACATGAACACTGAAGCTTTCTTT. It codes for CASSSRGGDMNTEAFF.

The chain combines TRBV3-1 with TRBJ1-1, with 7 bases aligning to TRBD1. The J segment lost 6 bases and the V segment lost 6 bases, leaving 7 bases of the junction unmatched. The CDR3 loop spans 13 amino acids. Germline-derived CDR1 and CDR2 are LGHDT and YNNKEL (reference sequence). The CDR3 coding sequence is TGTGCCAGCAGTGTCCAGGGGGATGCTGAAGCTTTCTTT. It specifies CASSVQGDAEAFF.

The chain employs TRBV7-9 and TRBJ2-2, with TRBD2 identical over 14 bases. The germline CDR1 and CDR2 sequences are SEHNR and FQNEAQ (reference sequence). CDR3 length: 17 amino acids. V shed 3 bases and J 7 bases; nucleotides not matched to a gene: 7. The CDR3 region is CASSFGTSGSGVGELFF. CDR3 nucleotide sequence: TGTGCCAGCAGCTTCGGGACTAGCGGGAGTGGAGTCGGGGAGCTGTTTTTT.

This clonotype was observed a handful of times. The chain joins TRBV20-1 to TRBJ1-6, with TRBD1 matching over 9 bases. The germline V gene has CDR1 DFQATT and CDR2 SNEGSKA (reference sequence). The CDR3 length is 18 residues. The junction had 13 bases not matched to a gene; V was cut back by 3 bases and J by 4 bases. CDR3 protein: CSARDRDRATNYNSPLHF. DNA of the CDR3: TGCAGTGCTAGGGACCGGGACAGGGCGACGAATTATAATTCACCCCTCCACTTT.

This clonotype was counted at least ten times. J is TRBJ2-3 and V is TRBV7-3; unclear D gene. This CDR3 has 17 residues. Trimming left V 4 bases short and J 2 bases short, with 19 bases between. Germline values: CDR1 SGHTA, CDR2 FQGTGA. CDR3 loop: CASSSATADSSTDTQYF. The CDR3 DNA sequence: TGTGCCAGCAGCTCCGCTACGGCAGATTCTTCCACAGATACGCAGTATTTT.

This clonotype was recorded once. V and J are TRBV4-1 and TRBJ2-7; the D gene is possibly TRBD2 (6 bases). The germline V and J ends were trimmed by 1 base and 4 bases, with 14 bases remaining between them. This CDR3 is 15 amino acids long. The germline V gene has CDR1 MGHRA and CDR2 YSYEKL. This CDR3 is CASSQGTGGVYEQYF. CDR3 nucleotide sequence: TGCGCCAGCAGCCAAGGGACTGGCGGGGTTTACGAGCAGTACTTC.

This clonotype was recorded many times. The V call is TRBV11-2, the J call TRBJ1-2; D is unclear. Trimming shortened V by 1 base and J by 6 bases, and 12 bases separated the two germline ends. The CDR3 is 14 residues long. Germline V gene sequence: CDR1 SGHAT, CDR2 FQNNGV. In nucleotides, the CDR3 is TGTGCCAGCAGCTTAGGGACTAAGTACGATGGCTACACCTTC. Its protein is CASSLGTKYDGYTF.